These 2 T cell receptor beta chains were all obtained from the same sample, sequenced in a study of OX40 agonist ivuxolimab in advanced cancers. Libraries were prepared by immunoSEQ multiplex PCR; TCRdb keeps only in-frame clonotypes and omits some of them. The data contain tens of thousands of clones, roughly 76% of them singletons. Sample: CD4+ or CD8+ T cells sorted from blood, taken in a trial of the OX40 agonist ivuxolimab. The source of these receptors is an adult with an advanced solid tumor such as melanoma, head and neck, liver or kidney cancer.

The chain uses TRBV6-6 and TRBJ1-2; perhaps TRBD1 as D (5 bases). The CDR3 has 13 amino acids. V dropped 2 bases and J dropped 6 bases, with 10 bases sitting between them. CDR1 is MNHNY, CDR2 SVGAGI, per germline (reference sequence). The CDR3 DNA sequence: TGTGCCAGCAGTTACGGGGGAGGGGATGGCTACACCTTC. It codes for CASSYGGGDGYTF.

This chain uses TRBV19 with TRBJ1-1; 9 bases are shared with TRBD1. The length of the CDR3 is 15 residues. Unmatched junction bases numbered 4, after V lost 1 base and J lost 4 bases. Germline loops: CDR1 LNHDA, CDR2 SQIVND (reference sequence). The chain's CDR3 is CASSIGGTGITEAFF. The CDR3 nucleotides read TGTGCCAGTAGTATAGGAGGGACAGGGATCACTGAAGCTTTCTTT.